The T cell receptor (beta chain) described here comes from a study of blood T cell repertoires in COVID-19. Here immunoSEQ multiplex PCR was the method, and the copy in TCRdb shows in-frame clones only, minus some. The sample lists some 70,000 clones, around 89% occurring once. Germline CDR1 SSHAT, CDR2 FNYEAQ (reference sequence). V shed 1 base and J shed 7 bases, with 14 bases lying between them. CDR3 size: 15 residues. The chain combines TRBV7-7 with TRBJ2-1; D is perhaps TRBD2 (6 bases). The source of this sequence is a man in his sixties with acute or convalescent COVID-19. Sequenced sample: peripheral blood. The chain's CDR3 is CASSLVAGWGNEQFF. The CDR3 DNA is TGTGCCAGCAGCTTAGTGGCGGGGTGGGGGAATGAGCAGTTCTTC. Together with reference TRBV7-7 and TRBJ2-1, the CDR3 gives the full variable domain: GAGVSQSPRYKVTKRGQDVTLRCDPISSHATLYWYQQALGQGPEFLTYFNYEAQPDKSGLPSDRFSAERPEGSISTLTIQRTEQRDSAMYRCASSLVAGWGNEQFFGPGTRLTVL.